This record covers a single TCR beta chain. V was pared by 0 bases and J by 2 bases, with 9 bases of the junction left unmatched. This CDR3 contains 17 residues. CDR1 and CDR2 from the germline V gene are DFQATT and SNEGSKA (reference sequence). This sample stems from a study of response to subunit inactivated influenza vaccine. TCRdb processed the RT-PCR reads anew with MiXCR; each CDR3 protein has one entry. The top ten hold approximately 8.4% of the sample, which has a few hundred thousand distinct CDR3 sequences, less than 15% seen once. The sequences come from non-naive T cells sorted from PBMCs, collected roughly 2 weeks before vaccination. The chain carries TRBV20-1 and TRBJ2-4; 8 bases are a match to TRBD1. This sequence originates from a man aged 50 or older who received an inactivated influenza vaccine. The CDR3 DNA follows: TGCAGTGCTAGAGATGTCCGCGACAGGGGCACCAAAAACATTCAGTACTTC. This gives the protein CSARDVRDRGTKNIQYF.